Each of the 29 T cell receptor beta chains below was sequenced from the same sample in a study of somatic mutations in cytotoxic T cells in rheumatoid arthritis (TCRdb year 2017). The protocol used for the library was the immunoSEQ multiplex PCR assay. As stored in TCRdb, this immuneACCESS dataset retains in-frame rearrangements with V and J assigned. A fraction of the clones does not appear; measured against another copy, unresolved V genes explain less than half of the discrepancy, and the remainder lacks a known reason. The sample contains approximately 33,000 clones, about 80% of them found a single time. The top ten constitute around 3% of the sample. The sequencing input was CD8+ T cells sorted from blood. These receptors were collected from a middle-aged man in good health.

This clone was detected only a few times. Within the sample, other DNA sequences also encode this same CDR3. The genes are TRBV5-1 and TRBJ1-2, with TRBD1 as a possible D gene (6 bases). V lost 5 bases, J lost 2 bases, and 19 bases lay in between. This CDR3 has 16 residues. Germline V gene sequence: CDR1 SGHRS, CDR2 YFSETQ. The CDR3 spells CASRPPGTRENYGYTF. The CDR3, as DNA: TGCGCCAGCAGACCACCGGGGACACGAGAAAACTATGGCTACACCTTC.

The rearrangement links TRBV18 to TRBJ2-7; TRBD2 matches 8 bases. The CDR3 length is 15 residues. V lost 3 bases, J lost 3 bases, and 7 bases stayed unmatched. Germline V CDR1 and CDR2: KGHSH, LQKENI. This CDR3 is CASSPSGGRFYEQYF. CDR3 in DNA: TGTGCCAGCTCACCGTCTGGCGGGAGGTTCTACGAGCAGTACTTC. Based on the CDR3 plus reference TRBV18 and TRBJ2-7, the full variable domain is NAGVMQNPRHLVRRRGQEARLRCSPMKGHSHVYWYRQLPEEGLKFMVYLQKENIIDESGMPKERFSAEFPKEGPSILRIQQVVRGDSAAYFCASSPSGGRFYEQYFGPGTRLTVT.

This chain joins TRBV11-2 and TRBJ1-1; D is ambiguous. The germline V gene encodes CDR1 SGHAT and CDR2 FQNNGV. Trimming took off 1 base at V and 3 bases at J, with 15 bases between the two ends. CDR3 size: 16 residues. CDR3 nucleotide sequence: TGTGCCAGCAGCTTAGCCGGGGAAGGGCTGGACACTGAAGCTTTCTTT. It specifies CASSLAGEGLDTEAFF.

The V call is TRBV7-8, the J call TRBJ1-4; 7 bases align to TRBD1. V lost 0 bases and J lost 2; bases outside the gene matches: 3. CDR3 length equals 16 residues. Germline CDR1 and CDR2: SGHVS and FQNEAQ. CDR3 residues: CASSLAMTGTNEKLFF. The DNA of the CDR3 is TGTGCCAGCAGCTTAGCAATGACAGGGACTAATGAAAAACTGTTTTTT.

J is TRBJ1-5 and V is TRBV28, with 7 bases lining up with TRBD1. The CDR3 has 15 residues. V lost 4 bases and J lost 3; bases outside the gene matches: 6. The germline V gene encodes CDR1 MDHEN and CDR2 SYDVKM. Written as DNA, the CDR3 is TGTGCCAGCAGTTCTCCGGGACAGATCAATCAGCCCCAGCATTTT. Translation: CASSSPGQINQPQHF.

The J gene is TRBJ1-2, the V gene TRBV11-2; no firm D call. The V end was cut by 7 bases, the J end by 0 bases, with 15 bases between. Germline V gives CDR1 SGHAT, CDR2 FQNNGV. CDR3 length equals 15 residues. CDR3: CASTAGSTSNYGYTF. The CDR3 bases are TGTGCCAGCACGGCGGGGTCCACTTCTAACTATGGCTACACCTTC.

The chain employs TRBV12-2 and TRBJ2-7; the table calls TRBD1, which could not be checked here. TRBV12-2 is a listed pseudogene. The CDR3 runs 15 residues. The CDR3 bases are TGTGCAAGTCGCTTACCCAGGGGTCAATCCTACGAGCAGTACTTC. Amino acid sequence: CASRLPRGQSYEQYF.

This chain connects TRBV28 to TRBJ2-1, with D hard to call. Germline V gene lookup returns CDR1 MDHEN and CDR2 SYDVKM. There are 16 residues in the CDR3. V lost 6 bases and J lost 6, with 21 bases in between. The CDR3 sequence is CASSPISSEVGNEQFF. Here the CDR3 DNA reads TGTGCCAGCAGCCCTATCTCTTCTGAGGTGGGCAATGAGCAGTTCTTC. Variable domain in full (rest from reference TRBV28 and TRBJ2-1): DVKVTQSSRYLVKRTGEKVFLECVQDMDHENMFWYRQDPGLGLRLIYFSYDVKMKEKGDIPEGYSVSREKKERFSLILESASTNQTSMYLCASSPISSEVGNEQFFGPGTRLTVL.

V gene TRBV6-5 combines with J gene TRBJ1-1; weak D call: TRBD1 (6 bases). The CDR3 length is 13 residues. V lost 6 bases and J lost 1, with 9 bases in between. Germline assignment: CDR1 MNHEY and CDR2 SVGAGI. The CDR3 spells CASRWGQNTEAFF. The CDR3 DNA sequence: TGTGCCAGCAGATGGGGACAGAACACTGAAGCTTTCTTT.

The rearrangement joins TRBV25-1 to TRBJ2-5, with D perhaps TRBD1 (5 bases). Between the trimmed V and J ends, which lost 3 bases and 0 bases, there was a span of 17 bases. CDR1 is MGHDK, CDR2 SYGVNS, per germline. This CDR3 region has 17 residues. DNA for the CDR3: TGTGCCAGCAGTGACTATAAAATCAGGGCCTACCAAGAGACCCAGTACTTC. This gives the protein CASSDYKIRAYQETQYF.

The V call is TRBV4-1, the J call TRBJ2-3, with TRBD1 as a possible D gene (6 bases). The germline V and J ends were trimmed by 3 bases and 3 bases, with 16 bases remaining between them. The CDR3 extends over 16 amino acids. Germline-derived CDR1 and CDR2 are MGHRA and YSYEKL. The CDR3 region is CASSQKGQGRTDTQYF. In DNA, the CDR3 is TGCGCCAGCAGCCAGAAGGGTCAGGGGAGAACAGATACGCAGTATTTT.

This clone was counted between two and nine times. The chain couples TRBV5-1 to TRBJ1-1, with D possibly TRBD1 on 5 matching bases. The CDR3 contains 15 residues. Per germline, CDR1 SGHRS and CDR2 YFSETQ. V was shortened by 0 bases and J by 5 bases, with 14 bases between the two germline ends. The CDR3 DNA sequence: TGCGCCAGCAGCTTGGCCGCAGGGCCCTTGACTGAAGCTTTCTTT. The encoded protein is CASSLAAGPLTEAFF.

The chain joins TRBV7-2 to TRBJ2-5, with 9 bases aligning to TRBD2. The V and J ends lost 0 bases and 5 bases, in that order; junction bases with no gene match: 7. In germline, CDR1 is SGHTA, CDR2 FQGNSA. The CDR3 length is 16 residues. DNA of the CDR3: TGTGCCAGCAGCTTAGCTAGCGGGGGCCTGGGGGAGACCCAGTACTTC. It is translated as CASSLASGGLGETQYF.

The J gene is TRBJ2-2, the V gene TRBV27; a possible D gene is TRBD1 (5 bases). The CDR3 is 14 amino acids. Trimming removed 8 bases from V and 5 bases from J, with 15 bases in between. Germline-derived CDR1 and CDR2 are MNHEY and SMNVEV (reference sequence). The CDR3 loop is CASAFRAVTGELFF. The CDR3 DNA follows: TGTGCCAGCGCTTTCAGGGCCGTGACCGGGGAGCTGTTTTTT.

V usage is TRBV6-6 and J usage is TRBJ1-5; D gene uncertain. Trimming left V 0 bases short and J 2 bases short, with 8 bases between. Germline V CDR1 and CDR2: MNHNY, SVGAGI (reference sequence). The CDR3 totals 15 residues. The CDR3 region has the DNA TGTGCCAGCAGTTACTCGGAACAAGGCAATCAGCCCCAGCATTTT. Translation gives CASSYSEQGNQPQHF.

The gene calls are TRBV10-2 and TRBJ2-1, with D perhaps TRBD2 (6 bases). Germline-derived CDR1 and CDR2 are WSHSY and SAAADI. CDR3 length: 14 amino acids. The germline V and J ends were trimmed by 7 bases and 1 base, with 11 bases remaining between them. The CDR3 coding sequence is TGCGCCAGCACTGATAGCGGATCCTACAATGAGCAGTTCTTC. It encodes CASTDSGSYNEQFF.

This sequence joins TRBV6-5 and TRBJ1-2; 8 bases fit TRBD1. The germline V gene has CDR1 MNHEY and CDR2 SVGAGI. The V and J ends lost 4 bases and 6 bases, in that order; junction bases with no gene match: 4. CDR3 size: 13 residues. The CDR3 nucleotides read TGTGCCAGCAGTTTGACAGGGGTTGATGGCTACACCTTC. Translating it yields CASSLTGVDGYTF.

This clone has just one count. The chain couples TRBV7-9 to TRBJ2-2; D is unresolved. The CDR3 contains 14 residues. CDR1 is SEHNR, CDR2 FQNEAQ, per germline (reference sequence). V was pared by 0 bases and J by 4 bases, with 6 bases between. The CDR3 DNA follows: TGTGCCAGCAGCTTAGCCCTCACCACCGGGGAGCTGTTTTTT. This translates into CASSLALTTGELFF.

The CDR3 coding sequence is TGCGCCAGCAGCTTACGGGACAGGGTTTTTGAGACCCAGTACTTC. This translates into CASSLRDRVFETQYF. The chain carries TRBV5-1 and TRBJ2-5, with TRBD1 matching 9 bases. This CDR3 spans 15 amino acids. The trim removed 2 bases at V and 5 bases at J, leaving 7 bases unmatched. In germline, CDR1 is SGHRS, CDR2 YFSETQ. Looking up the rest from reference TRBV5-1 and TRBJ2-5 gives the full variable domain: KAGVTQTPRYLIKTRGQQVTLSCSPISGHRSVSWYQQTPGQGLQFLFEYFSETQRNKGNFPGRFSGRQFSNSRSEMNVSTLELGDSALYLCASSLRDRVFETQYFGPGTRLLVL.

The chain couples TRBV4-3 to TRBJ2-2; D is ambiguous. Germline CDR1 is LGHNA and CDR2 is YSLEER. Deletions cut 4 bases from V and 1 base from J, with 10 bases between. The CDR3 sequence is 15 residues long. The CDR3 spells CASSPNNLNTGELFF. In DNA, the CDR3 is TGCGCCAGCAGCCCCAATAACTTGAACACCGGGGAGCTGTTTTTT.

The chain uses TRBV11-3 and TRBJ2-3; TRBD2 matches 7 bases. CDR3 length: 15 amino acids. V lost 5 bases, J lost 2 bases, and 7 bases stayed unmatched. The germline gives CDR1 SGHNT, CDR2 YENEEA. This CDR3 reads CASSEGLGFTDTQYF. The CDR3 DNA sequence: TGTGCCAGCAGCGAAGGACTAGGGTTCACAGATACGCAGTATTTT.

This clone was observed a handful of times. CDR3 in DNA: TGTGCCTGGAGTGTCCCCCCGGATGGGGGGACTGAAGCTTTCTTT. It specifies CAWSVPPDGGTEAFF. This sequence joins TRBV30 and TRBJ1-1; tentatively, D is TRBD1 (5 bases). The CDR3 spans 15 residues. Germline V CDR1 and CDR2: GTSNPN, SVGIG (reference sequence). Trimming took 0 bases from V and 5 from J, leaving 16 bases between them.

This clone came up once. V is TRBV4-1 and J is TRBJ1-5; the D gene is possibly TRBD1 (5 bases). The V gene's germline CDR1 is MGHRA and CDR2 YSYEKL. Trimming pared 3 bases from V and 4 bases from J, leaving 13 bases between. CDR3 length: 15 amino acids. The CDR3 DNA reads as TGCGCCAGCAGCCAGCGGGACGGAGGGAATCAGCCCCAGCATTTT. Translation: CASSQRDGGNQPQHF.

This chain links TRBV28 with TRBJ2-7; 8 bases are shared with TRBD2. The V gene end was trimmed by 3 bases and the J gene end by 3 bases; junction bases not matched to a gene: 4. Germline loops: CDR1 MDHEN, CDR2 SYDVKM. This CDR3 is 14 amino acids long. The DNA of the CDR3 is TGTGCCAGCAGTTTGTCCACTAGCGGCTACGAGCAGTACTTC. Its protein is CASSLSTSGYEQYF.

V gene TRBV9 combines with J gene TRBJ2-1; D remains unclear. V gave up 4 bases and J gave up 7 bases, with 6 bases separating them. The CDR3 contains 11 residues. CDR1 is SGDLS, CDR2 YYNGEE, per germline. In DNA form, the CDR3 reads TGTGCCAGCAGCCTCTATAATGAGCAGTTCTTC. It encodes CASSLYNEQFF.

V usage is TRBV10-2 and J usage is TRBJ2-2; possible D gene TRBD1, 6 bases. The germline V gene encodes CDR1 WSHSY and CDR2 SAAADI. V lost 3 bases to trimming and J lost 2 bases, with 10 bases between them. CDR3 size: 15 residues. The CDR3 is CASSDRDINTGELFF. The CDR3 DNA is TGCGCCAGCAGTGATCGGGACATTAACACCGGGGAGCTGTTTTTT.

This clone was picked up a small number of times. The gene calls are TRBV4-1 and TRBJ2-1; D is perhaps TRBD2 (5 bases). Germline lookup yields CDR1 MGHRA and CDR2 YSYEKL. V lost 0 bases and J 2 bases, leaving 11 bases between the germline ends. The CDR3 has 16 amino acids. This CDR3 reads CASSQEGGRAYNEQFF. Here the CDR3 DNA reads TGCGCCAGCAGCCAAGAAGGAGGTAGAGCCTACAATGAGCAGTTCTTC.

This chain connects TRBV10-2 to TRBJ1-5; D not certain. Germline V CDR1 and CDR2: WSHSY, SAAADI. The CDR3 extends over 12 amino acids. The V end was cut by 3 bases, the J end by 6 bases, with 6 bases between. The CDR3 region is CASSDLGQPQHF. The CDR3 bases are TGCGCCAGCAGTGACTTAGGTCAGCCCCAGCATTTT.

The J gene is TRBJ1-5, the V gene TRBV7-8; D is possibly TRBD1 (6 bases). Germline V lookup: CDR1 SGHVS, CDR2 FQNEAQ. With 2 bases removed from V and 4 bases from J, the gap between germline ends came to 12 bases. This CDR3 is built from 15 residues. In DNA, the CDR3 is TGTGCCAGCAGCTTATGGGGGGGCGGTAATCAGCCCCAGCATTTT. Residues: CASSLWGGGNQPQHF.